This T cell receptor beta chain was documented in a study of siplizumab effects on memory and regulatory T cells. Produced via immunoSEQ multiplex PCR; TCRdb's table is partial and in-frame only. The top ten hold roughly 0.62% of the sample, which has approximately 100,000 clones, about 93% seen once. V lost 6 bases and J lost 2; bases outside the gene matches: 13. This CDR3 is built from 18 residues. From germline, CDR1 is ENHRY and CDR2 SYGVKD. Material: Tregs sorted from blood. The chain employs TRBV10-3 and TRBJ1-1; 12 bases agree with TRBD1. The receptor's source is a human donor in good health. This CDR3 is CAIRKSGTGGAKNTEAFF. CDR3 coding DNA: TGTGCCATCAGAAAGTCCGGGACAGGGGGCGCGAAAAACACTGAAGCTTTCTTT.